Sequencing of this TCR beta chain was carried out in a study of shared clonotypes between healthy human individuals. The study, taken as a whole, reports: Relative to memory subsets, naive subsets generally showed larger estimated richness.

TCRdb's table, derived via immunoSEQ multiplex PCR, lists solely in-frame clones and lacks some. This table has some 89,000 clones, roughly two thirds appearing once. The CDR3 is made up of 14 amino acids. V lost 2 bases, J lost 4 bases, and 2 bases stayed unmatched. CDR1 and CDR2 from the germline V gene are LNHDA and SQIVND (reference sequence). Remarks on this clone: Antigen specificity is unknown.

Adult Caucasians living in Nashville, Tennessee made up all of the donors. The origin of this receptor is a man aged 30-40 years in good health. What was sequenced was memory CD8+ T cells sorted from blood. Subset denoted: CD45RO+ cells pooled with CCR7-negative TemRA cells. The J gene is TRBJ2-3, the V gene TRBV19; TRBD2 matches at 8 bases. CDR3 region: CASSIKAGADTQYF. As DNA, the CDR3 is TGTGCCAGTAGTATAAAAGCGGGGGCAGATACGCAGTATTTT.